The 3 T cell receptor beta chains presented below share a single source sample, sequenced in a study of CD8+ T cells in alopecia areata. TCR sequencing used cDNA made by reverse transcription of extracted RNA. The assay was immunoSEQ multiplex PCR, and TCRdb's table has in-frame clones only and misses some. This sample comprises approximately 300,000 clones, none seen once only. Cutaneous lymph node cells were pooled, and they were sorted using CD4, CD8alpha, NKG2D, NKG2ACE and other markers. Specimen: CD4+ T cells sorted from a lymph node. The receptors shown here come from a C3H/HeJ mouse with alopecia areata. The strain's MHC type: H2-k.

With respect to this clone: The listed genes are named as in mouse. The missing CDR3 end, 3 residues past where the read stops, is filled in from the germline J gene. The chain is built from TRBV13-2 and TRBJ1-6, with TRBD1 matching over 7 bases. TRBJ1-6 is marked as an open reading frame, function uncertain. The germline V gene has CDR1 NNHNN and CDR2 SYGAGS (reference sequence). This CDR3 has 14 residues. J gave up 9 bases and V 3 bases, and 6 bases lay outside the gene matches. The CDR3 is CASGGRDRGSPLYF. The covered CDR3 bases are TGTGCCAGCGGTGGCCGGGACAGAGGTTCGCCC.

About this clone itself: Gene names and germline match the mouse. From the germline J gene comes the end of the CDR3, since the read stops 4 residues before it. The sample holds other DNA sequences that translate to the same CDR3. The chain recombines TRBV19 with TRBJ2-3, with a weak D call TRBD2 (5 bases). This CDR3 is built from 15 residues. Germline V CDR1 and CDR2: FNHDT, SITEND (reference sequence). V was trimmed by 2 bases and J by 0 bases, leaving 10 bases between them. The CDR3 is CASSIWGASAETLYF. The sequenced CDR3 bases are TGTGCCAGCAGTATTTGGGGAGCTAGTGCAGAA.

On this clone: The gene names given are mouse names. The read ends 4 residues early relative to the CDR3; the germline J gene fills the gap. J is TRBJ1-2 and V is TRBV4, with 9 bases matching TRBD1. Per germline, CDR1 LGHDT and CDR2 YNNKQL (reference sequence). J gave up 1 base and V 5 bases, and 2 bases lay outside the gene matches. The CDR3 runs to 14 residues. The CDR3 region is CASSRTGENSDYTF. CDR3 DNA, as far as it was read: TGTGCCAGCAGCCGGACAGGGGAAAACTCC.